This is a list of T cell receptor beta chains from one sample in a study of T cell responses to AZD1222 COVID-19 vaccine. Clones were read by immunoSEQ multiplex PCR, and TCRdb kept only the in-frame ones, dropping some. This table has roughly 50,000 clones, roughly 90% appearing once. The sample in question was peripheral blood, obtained on day 0 of AZD1222 vaccination. These receptors were taken from an adult in good health. Each CDR3 is given with its conserved first and last residue. D genes are given only for firm matches. Clone size is shown for a subset of rows, as once, few, many or a class of expanded clone.

CDR3 protein,CDR3 DNA,clone size,D gene,J gene,V gene,CDR3 length
CASSQRTSGATDTQYF,TGCGCCAGCAGCCAGAGGACTAGCGGAGCCACAGATACGCAGTATTTT,-,TRBD2,TRBJ2-3,TRBV5-1,16
CASSRDRVGSTDTQYF,TGTGCCAGCAGCCGAGACAGGGTCGGTAGCACAGATACGCAGTATTTT,-,TRBD1,TRBJ2-3,TRBV6-6,16
CASSMRGRTEAFF,TGTGCCAGTAGTATGAGGGGTCGCACTGAAGCTTTCTTT,-,-,TRBJ1-1,TRBV19,13
CASSQEGQGADQPQHF,TGCGCCAGCAGCCAAGAGGGACAGGGAGCGGATCAGCCCCAGCATTTT,-,TRBD1,TRBJ1-5,TRBV4-1,16
CASSLVPRGWGNTEAFF,TGTGCCAGCAGCTTAGTACCCCGGGGCTGGGGGAACACTGAAGCTTTCTTT,few,-,TRBJ1-1,TRBV11-2,17
CAIRGLNEQYF,TGTGCCATCAGGGGTTTGAACGAGCAGTACTTC,few,-,TRBJ2-7,TRBV10-3,11
CASSDPGTGGNTEAFF,TGTGCCAGCAGTGACCCTGGGACAGGGGGCAACACTGAAGCTTTCTTT,-,TRBD1,TRBJ1-1,TRBV6-1,16
CASRKDLGTGELFF,TGCGCCAGCAGGAAGGACCTTGGGACCGGGGAGCTGTTTTTT,-,-,TRBJ2-2,TRBV5-1,14
CAISSDSSGNTIYF,TGTGCCATCAGCTCGGACAGCTCTGGAAACACCATATATTTT,-,-,TRBJ1-3,TRBV10-3,14
CASSATGGEYNEQFF,TGTGCCAGCAGCGCGACAGGGGGCGAATACAATGAGCAGTTCTTC,-,TRBD1,TRBJ2-1,TRBV2,15
CASSEFGGAETQYF,TGTGCCAGCAGTGAATTTGGGGGCGCAGAGACCCAGTACTTC,once,-,TRBJ2-5,TRBV25-1,14
CASSLGRTDTQYF,TGCGCCAGCAGCTTGGGGCGCACAGATACGCAGTATTTT,-,-,TRBJ2-3,TRBV5-1,13
CASSSASSGRSNEQFF,TGTGCCAGCAGCTCAGCCTCTAGCGGGAGGTCCAATGAGCAGTTCTTC,-,TRBD2,TRBJ2-1,TRBV11-2,16
CASSSPGCRGRFGYTF,TGTGCCAGCAGCTCCCCCGGTTGCAGGGGAAGATTTGGCTACACCTTC,-,-,TRBJ1-2,TRBV21-1,16
CASSPGRNTEAFF,TGTGCCAGCTCCCCGGGCCGGAACACTGAAGCTTTCTTT,-,-,TRBJ1-1,TRBV11-2,13
CASSPLLGEGGTDTQYF,TGTGCCAGCTCACCACTGTTGGGGGAGGGCGGCACAGATACGCAGTATTTT,-,TRBD2,TRBJ2-3,TRBV18,17
CASSLRIGSGQGGYNEQFF,TGTGCCAGCAGTTTGCGTATTGGTTCGGGACAGGGAGGATACAATGAGCAGTTCTTC,-,TRBD1,TRBJ2-1,TRBV28,19
CASSRVKGYEQYF,TGCGCCAGCAGCAGGGTAAAAGGATACGAGCAGTACTTC,once,-,TRBJ2-7,TRBV5-1,13
CATRAGSRNNEQFF,TGTGCCACCAGGGCGGGATCAAGAAACAATGAGCAGTTCTTC,once,-,TRBJ2-1,TRBV19,14
CASSLGLAGGYEQFF,TGTGCCAGCAGCCTCGGACTAGCGGGAGGCTATGAGCAGTTCTTC,-,TRBD2,TRBJ2-1,TRBV5-5,15
CASRPRTGNSGANVLTF,TGTGCCAGCAGGCCGAGGACAGGGAACTCTGGGGCCAACGTCCTGACTTTC,-,TRBD1,TRBJ2-6,TRBV2,17
CASTISTGASGNTIYF,TGTGCCAGTACCATCTCTACAGGGGCATCTGGAAACACCATATATTTT,-,TRBD1,TRBJ1-3,TRBV19,16
CAQPRGGQTFGKNIQYF,TGTGCCCAACCTCGGGGGGGTCAGACGTTTGGCAAAAACATTCAGTACTTC,-,TRBD2,TRBJ2-4,TRBV27,17